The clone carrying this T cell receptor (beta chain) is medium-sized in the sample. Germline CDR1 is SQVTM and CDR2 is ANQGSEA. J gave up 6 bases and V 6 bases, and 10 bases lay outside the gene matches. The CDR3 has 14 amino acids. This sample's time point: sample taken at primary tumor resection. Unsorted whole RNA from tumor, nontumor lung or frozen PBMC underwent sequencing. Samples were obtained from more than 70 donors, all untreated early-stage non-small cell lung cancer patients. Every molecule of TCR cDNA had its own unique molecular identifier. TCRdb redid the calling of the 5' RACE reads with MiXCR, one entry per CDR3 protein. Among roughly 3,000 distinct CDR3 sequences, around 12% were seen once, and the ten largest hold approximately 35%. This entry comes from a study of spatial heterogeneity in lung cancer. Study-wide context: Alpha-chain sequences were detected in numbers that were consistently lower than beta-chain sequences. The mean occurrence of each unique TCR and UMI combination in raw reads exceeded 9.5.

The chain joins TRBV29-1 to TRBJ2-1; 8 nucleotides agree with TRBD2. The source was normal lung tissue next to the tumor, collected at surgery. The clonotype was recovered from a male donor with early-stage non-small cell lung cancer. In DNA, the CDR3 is TGCAGCGTCGACGGTCTAGCGGGTCTCAATGAGCAGTTCTTC. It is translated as CSVDGLAGLNEQFF.